A selection of T cell receptor beta chains follows, all from one sample in a study of blood T cell repertoires in COVID-19. Data came from immunoSEQ multiplex PCR; TCRdb stores just in-frame clones and leaves some out. The repertoire holds 350,000 to 450,000 clones, with about 89% as singletons. The sample consisted of PBMCs or T cells enriched from blood (not recorded which). These receptors all stem from a woman aged 35 to 49 who had been exposed to COVID-19. The CDR3 runs from the conserved cysteine through the conserved F or W. The D gene is left open where the match is weak. The listing skips clone size in some rows; elsewhere it reads once, few, many or a size class.

>-|TRBV19|-|TRBJ1-2
TGTGCCAGTAGTAGTCGTGGGGGCCTAAACTATGGCTACACCTTC
CASSSRGGLNYGYTF
>-|TRBV5-6|once|TRBJ2-4
TGTGCCAGCAGCGCAAGCCCTAGTCGTCAGTACTTC
CASSASPSRQYF
>-|TRBV5-6|-|TRBJ2-7
TGTGCCAGCAGCCCCCAAAAGGAGGGGACCTACGAGCAGTACTTC
CASSPQKEGTYEQYF
>-|TRBV5-5|-|TRBJ2-4
TGTGCCAGCAGTTTGAGTTTGTCCCAGCAGGGGCGACAGTACTTC
CASSLSLSQQGRQYF
>-|TRBV10-1|-|TRBJ1-1
TGCGCCAGCAGACGAGGCGAGAGCACTGAAGCTTTCTTT
CASRRGESTEAFF
>-|TRBV3-1/TRBV3-2|-|TRBJ1-1
TGTGCCAGCAGCCAAAGTCCCCAGGGTTCTGAAGCTTTCTTT
CASSQSPQGSEAFF
>-|TRBV14|-|TRBJ1-3
TGTGCCAGCAGCCTCACGGACACCATATATTTT
CASSLTDTIYF
>-|TRBV18|-|TRBJ2-5
TGTGCCAGCTCACCACGGCCTGGGGCTCTCAATTTCGGAGAGACCCAGTACTTC
CASSPRPGALNFGETQYF
>TRBD1|TRBV19|-|TRBJ1-2
TGTGCCAGTAGTAAGGGACAGGGCGCAGGTGGCTACACCTTC
CASSKGQGAGGYTF
>-|TRBV3-1/TRBV3-2|-|TRBJ1-2
TGTGCCAGCAGCCAATCCGTAACAGGCGGCTACACCTTC
CASSQSVTGGYTF
>TRBD1|TRBV19|-|TRBJ1-2
TGTGCCAGTAGTACCCCGAACAGGGGCTCCGATGGCTACACCTTC
CASSTPNRGSDGYTF
>TRBD1|TRBV18|-|TRBJ1-5
TGTGCCAGCTCACGAGTTAAAGGACAGGGGAGGAGCGGCAATCAGCCCCAGCATTTT
CASSRVKGQGRSGNQPQHF
>-|TRBV6-2/TRBV6-3|-|TRBJ1-1
TGTGCCAGCAGCTCAACAGGGTCCACTGAAGCTTTCTTT
CASSSTGSTEAFF
>TRBD1|TRBV10-2|-|TRBJ1-6
TGCGCCAGCAGCATGAAACAGGGGACTTATAATTCACCCCTCCACTTT
CASSMKQGTYNSPLHF
>TRBD2|TRBV7-2|-|TRBJ2-1
TGTGCCAGCAGCTTAAATACGGGGGGAATCGGCAATGAGCAGTTCTTC
CASSLNTGGIGNEQFF
>TRBD1|TRBV6-5|-|TRBJ1-1
TGTGCCAGCAGCCAGGGGGGAGGAAGCACTGAAGCTTTCTTT
CASSQGGGSTEAFF
>-|TRBV30|-|TRBJ1-1
TGTGCCTGGGGCATGAACACTGAAGCTTTCTTT
CAWGMNTEAFF
>TRBD1|TRBV25-1|-|TRBJ1-5
TGTGCCAGCAGAGGACAGGTCAATCAGCCCCAGCATTTT
CASRGQVNQPQHF
>TRBD2|TRBV9|-|TRBJ2-7
TGTGCCAGCAGCCGAGGGGGGACTAGCGGCTACGAGCAGTACTTC
CASSRGGTSGYEQYF
>TRBD1|TRBV4-1|-|TRBJ1-3
TGCGCCAGCAGCCAAAGCCTGGGACAGGGAGGGGACACCATATATTTT
CASSQSLGQGGDTIYF
>-|TRBV19|-|TRBJ1-1
TGTGCCACTAGTAGGCCCATTTTGGGGCCGAACACTGAAGCTTTCTTT
CATSRPILGPNTEAFF
>TRBD1|TRBV19|-|TRBJ2-6
TGTGCCAGTAGACACAGGGGACGTGGGGCCAACGTCCTGACTTTC
CASRHRGRGANVLTF
>-|TRBV7-9|-|TRBJ2-7
TGTGCCAGCAGCTCTACAGGGCTAGGGGAGCAGTACTTC
CASSSTGLGEQYF
>-|TRBV4-3|-|TRBJ2-5
TGCGCCAGCAGCCAAGAATTTAGGGGGGGAGAGACCCAGTACTTC
CASSQEFRGGETQYF
>TRBD1|TRBV10-3|-|TRBJ2-7
TGTGCCATCAGTGAGTCGACGGGACAGGGCTACGAGCAGTACTTC
CAISESTGQGYEQYF
>TRBD1|TRBV5-5|-|TRBJ1-1
TGTGCCAGCAGCTTGGGGGCGGACAGGCGGAACACTGAAGCTTTCTTT
CASSLGADRRNTEAFF
>TRBD2|TRBV5-4|-|TRBJ2-3
TGTGCCAGCAGCTTGGCCGGGGCTAGCGGGAGTGCGCAGTATTTT
CASSLAGASGSAQYF
>-|TRBV19|once|TRBJ2-3
TGTGCCAGTAGTGCGACGCTACAGGGCACAGATACGCAGTATTTT
CASSATLQGTDTQYF